Sequencing of this T cell receptor (beta chain) was carried out in a study of PD-L1 blockade in urothelial cancer. General study results and limits: Tumor-associated TCR clones expanded more in blood at 3 weeks in patients with durable benefit. Improved survival was predicted by pretreatment blood TCR clonality below the median.

Generated by immunoSEQ multiplex PCR, the TCRdb table keeps only in-frame clones and is missing some. The table has tens of thousands of clones, about four fifths seen once. Germline V CDR1 and CDR2: SEHNR, FQNEAQ (reference sequence). V dropped 1 base and J dropped 3 bases, with 10 bases sitting between them. This CDR3 has 14 amino acids. With regard to this clone: Its cognate antigen is unknown.

This receptor was obtained from a man in his sixties or seventies with urothelial cancer. The chain has TRBV7-9 and TRBJ2-7, with a weak D call TRBD2 (5 bases). This specimen consisted of PBMCs, obtained around atezolizumab (anti-PD-L1) treatment. CDR3 amino acids: CASSLVGLSYEQYF. CDR3 sequence (DNA): TGTGCCAGCAGCTTAGTCGGACTGAGCTACGAGCAGTACTTC.